The clone carrying this T cell receptor (beta chain) was found many times. CDR1 is DFQATT and CDR2 is SNEGSKA in the germline V gene (reference sequence). The CDR3 totals 11 residues. V lost 5 bases and J 14 bases, leaving 13 bases between the germline ends. This record belongs to a study of T-cell reconstitution after alpha-beta-depleted transplantation in children. Unique molecular identifiers featured in how the TCRbeta library was prepared. TCRdb called the PCR reads again in MiXCR, with one record for every CDR3 protein. The data contain about 460,000 distinct CDR3 sequences, under 15% of them singletons.

The input for sequencing was PBMCs from the stem cell graft donor, taken from the stem cell graft. The receptor comes from a human donor who donated a stem cell graft to a child with combined immunodeficiency. The V gene is TRBV20-1, the J gene TRBJ1-6; the D gene is possibly TRBD1 (5 bases). This CDR3 is CSAWDLFTLHF. CDR3 sequence (DNA): TGCAGTGCTTGGGACCTGTTCACCCTCCACTTT.